The present T cell receptor beta chain was sequenced within a study of shared clonotypes between healthy human individuals. A word on this clone: The antigen is undetermined.

Study results and limitations: Naive subsets usually exceeded memory subsets in estimated richness. Lower generation probabilities were found for non-shared clonotypes than for those shared by all four donors.

CDR3 length: 16 residues. CDR1 is MNHEY and CDR2 is SVGAGI in the germline V gene. The ends lost 0 bases at V and 3 bases at J; junction bases unmatched: 8. The naive CD8 subset, CD45RO-negative cells positively selected for CCR7, excluded terminally differentiated effector memory CD45RA+ cells. Sorted-subset replicate PCRs used around 0.2 ug DNA, approximately 33,000 T cell genomes. Per the original data handling: ImmunoSEQ junction-only sequences lacked quality scores, so their filtering differed. The repertoire was sequenced with immunoSEQ multiplex PCR; TCRdb's copy has only in-frame clones and lacks some. V and J calls and clone size follow that table, whereas D and trimming were derived from the DNA. The data show about 2.1 million clones, with about 94% seen just once and around 1.7% held by the top ten.

The chain combines TRBV6-5 with TRBJ2-7; 7 bases align to TRBD1. The sequencing sample was made of naive CD8+ T cells from PBMCs. The receptor's source is a young man in good health. Some clones in this sample may be carry-over from other donors' samples. Here the CDR3 reads CASSYSTGTAGYEQYF. DNA for the CDR3: TGTGCCAGCAGTTACTCGACTGGGACAGCCGGCTACGAGCAGTACTTC.